This is a list of T cell receptor beta chains from one sample in a study of T cells in Graves' hyperthyroidism and ophthalmopathy. TCRdb re-analysed the multiplex PCR reads in MiXCR, keeping a single row per CDR3 protein. Of 550,000 to 850,000 distinct CDR3 sequences listed, under 20% are singletons. Sequenced input: blood. Source of these receptors: a woman in her fifties or sixties with Graves' hyperthyroidism that later progressed to Graves' ophthalmopathy. Both conserved end residues are part of each CDR3. D genes are given only for firm matches. Some rows mark clone size as missing; the rest say once, few, many or name a class of expanded clone.

abundance: few
j_gene: TRBJ2-5
v_gene: TRBV3-1
d_gene: TRBD2
CDR3aa: CASTRTSGGAWQETQYF
CDR3nt: TGTGCCAGTACACGGACTAGCGGGGGGGCGTGGCAAGAGACCCAGTACTTC

abundance: NA
j_gene: TRBJ1-1
v_gene: TRBV29-1
d_gene: NA
CDR3aa: CSYMNTEAFF
CDR3nt: TGCAGCTACATGAACACTGAAGCTTTCTTT

abundance: few
j_gene: TRBJ2-7
v_gene: TRBV7-9
d_gene: TRBD1
CDR3aa: CASGQGLFDEQYF
CDR3nt: TGTGCCAGTGGACAGGGTCTTTTCGACGAGCAGTACTTC

abundance: few
j_gene: TRBJ1-1
v_gene: TRBV19
d_gene: NA
CDR3aa: CASSVGRELGTEAFF
CDR3nt: TGTGCCAGTAGTGTCGGCCGGGAGCTTGGCACTGAAGCTTTCTTT

abundance: NA
j_gene: TRBJ2-1
v_gene: TRBV5-1
d_gene: TRBD2
CDR3aa: CASSSGGLTYNEQFF
CDR3nt: TGCGCCAGCAGCTCGGGGGGGCTTACTTACAATGAGCAGTTCTTC

abundance: many
j_gene: TRBJ1-2
v_gene: TRBV5-8
d_gene: NA
CDR3aa: CASSRGGGTNYGYTF
CDR3nt: TGTGCCAGCAGCCGGGGTGGTGGGACCAACTATGGCTACACCTTC

abundance: many
j_gene: TRBJ1-1
v_gene: TRBV6-1
d_gene: TRBD1
CDR3aa: CASSNRGSNAEAFF
CDR3nt: TGTGCCAGCAGTAACAGGGGCAGTAATGCTGAAGCTTTCTTT

abundance: many
j_gene: TRBJ2-3
v_gene: TRBV11-2
d_gene: NA
CDR3aa: CASSLVITGTDTDTQYF
CDR3nt: TGTGCCAGCAGCTTAGTTATTACCGGAACTGACACAGATACGCAGTATTTT

abundance: few
j_gene: TRBJ2-2
v_gene: TRBV18
d_gene: NA
CDR3aa: CASSSEVGTRNTGELFF
CDR3nt: TGTGCCAGCTCATCGGAGGTTGGGACGCGGAACACCGGGGAGCTGTTTTTT

abundance: many
j_gene: TRBJ2-7
v_gene: TRBV4-1
d_gene: NA
CDR3aa: CASSQDDPYEQYF
CDR3nt: TGCGCCAGCAGCCAGGATGATCCCTACGAGCAGTACTTC

abundance: NA
j_gene: TRBJ1-1
v_gene: TRBV29-1
d_gene: NA
CDR3aa: CSVGEDTEAFF
CDR3nt: TGCAGCGTTGGGGAGGACACTGAAGCTTTCTTT

abundance: few
j_gene: TRBJ1-2
v_gene: TRBV20-1
d_gene: NA
CDR3aa: CSARVGGRGYGYTF
CDR3nt: TGCAGTGCTAGAGTAGGGGGGCGCGGGTATGGCTACACCTTC

abundance: NA
j_gene: TRBJ1-4
v_gene: TRBV20-1
d_gene: TRBD1
CDR3aa: CSASFPGGHNEKLFF
CDR3nt: TGCAGTGCTAGCTTCCCAGGGGGCCATAATGAAAAACTGTTTTTT

abundance: NA
j_gene: TRBJ1-3
v_gene: TRBV15
d_gene: NA
CDR3aa: CATSYTRGPGNTIYF
CDR3nt: TGTGCCACCAGCTATACACGGGGGCCTGGAAACACCATATATTTT

abundance: many
j_gene: TRBJ2-7
v_gene: TRBV3-1
d_gene: NA
CDR3aa: CASSQVRAPYEQYF
CDR3nt: TGTGCCAGCAGCCAAGTCAGGGCTCCCTACGAGCAGTACTTC

abundance: many
j_gene: TRBJ2-3
v_gene: TRBV20-1
d_gene: NA
CDR3aa: CSARDLSGSADTQYF
CDR3nt: TGCAGTGCTAGAGATTTATCAGGGTCAGCAGATACGCAGTATTTT

abundance: NA
j_gene: TRBJ1-4
v_gene: TRBV6-1
d_gene: NA
CDR3aa: CASSDSPATNEKLFF
CDR3nt: TGTGCCAGCAGCGACAGCCCCGCAACTAATGAAAAACTGTTTTTT

abundance: few
j_gene: TRBJ2-2
v_gene: TRBV7-9
d_gene: TRBD1
CDR3aa: CASNPGTGATGELFF
CDR3nt: TGTGCCAGCAACCCCGGGACAGGGGCCACCGGGGAGCTGTTTTTT

abundance: NA
j_gene: TRBJ2-3
v_gene: TRBV7-9
d_gene: TRBD2
CDR3aa: CASSSTSLAGGTDTQYF
CDR3nt: TGTGCCAGCAGCTCAACGTCACTAGCGGGGGGCACAGATACGCAGTATTTT

abundance: NA
j_gene: TRBJ1-4
v_gene: TRBV25-1
d_gene: NA
CDR3aa: CASTTLTDEKLFF
CDR3nt: TGTGCCAGCACTACCTTGACGGATGAAAAACTGTTTTTT

abundance: NA
j_gene: TRBJ1-2
v_gene: TRBV12-3/TRBV12-4
d_gene: TRBD1
CDR3aa: CASSSRTGRYGYTF
CDR3nt: TGTGCCAGCAGTTCACGGACAGGGAGGTATGGCTACACCTTC

abundance: few
j_gene: TRBJ2-2
v_gene: TRBV19
d_gene: TRBD1
CDR3aa: CASINRGSRELFF
CDR3nt: TGTGCCAGTATTAACAGGGGGTCGCGGGAGCTGTTTTTT

abundance: many
j_gene: TRBJ1-5
v_gene: TRBV6-5
d_gene: TRBD1
CDR3aa: CASSYSGTGLGQPQHF
CDR3nt: TGTGCCAGCAGTTACTCTGGGACAGGCTTGGGTCAGCCCCAGCATTTT

abundance: NA
j_gene: TRBJ2-7
v_gene: TRBV20-1
d_gene: NA
CDR3aa: CSPLGGSEQYF
CDR3nt: TGCAGTCCACTAGGAGGGTCAGAGCAGTACTTC

abundance: many
j_gene: TRBJ2-3
v_gene: TRBV3-1
d_gene: NA
CDR3aa: CASGKTDTQYF
CDR3nt: TGTGCCAGCGGAAAAACAGATACGCAGTATTTT

abundance: NA
j_gene: TRBJ2-3
v_gene: TRBV4-1
d_gene: TRBD2
CDR3aa: CASSHQRGGQADTQYF
CDR3nt: TGCGCCAGCAGCCATCAGCGGGGGGGCCAGGCGGATACGCAGTATTTT

abundance: many
j_gene: TRBJ1-2
v_gene: TRBV11-2
d_gene: NA
CDR3aa: CASSPPGGAAHYGYTF
CDR3nt: TGTGCCAGCAGCCCCCCGGGGGGGGCAGCCCACTATGGCTACACCTTC

abundance: many
j_gene: TRBJ1-1
v_gene: TRBV20-1
d_gene: NA
CDR3aa: CSASYAMNTEAFF
CDR3nt: TGCAGTGCTAGCTACGCCATGAACACTGAAGCTTTCTTT

abundance: few
j_gene: TRBJ1-5
v_gene: TRBV6-1
d_gene: NA
CDR3aa: CASRVPNQPQHF
CDR3nt: TGTGCCAGCAGGGTCCCCAATCAGCCCCAGCATTTT